Included here is one TCR beta chain sequence, with context. These data belong to a study of beta chain features in type 1 diabetes. Turning to the study itself: Across the samples, approximately 98,000,000 sorted cells were examined in total.

Every bit of the isolated RNA underwent reverse transcription, so sequencing read expressed TCRB transcripts. Libraries were prepared by immunoSEQ multiplex PCR; TCRdb keeps only in-frame clonotypes and omits some of them. The sample includes roughly 500,000 clones, over 9.5% of them seen just once. The CDR3 consists of 13 residues. The V and J ends lost 5 bases and 10 bases respectively, with 15 bases between them. In germline, CDR1 is LNHDA, CDR2 SQIVND (reference sequence). The source of this sequence is a young woman in good health. The sequencing input was naive CD4+ T cells from blood. This chain joins TRBV19 and TRBJ2-1, with a tentative D call TRBD1 (5 bases). CDR3 coding DNA: TGTGCCAGTAGTGAAACAGGTACCCGGGAGCAGTTCTTC. As protein: CASSETGTREQFF.